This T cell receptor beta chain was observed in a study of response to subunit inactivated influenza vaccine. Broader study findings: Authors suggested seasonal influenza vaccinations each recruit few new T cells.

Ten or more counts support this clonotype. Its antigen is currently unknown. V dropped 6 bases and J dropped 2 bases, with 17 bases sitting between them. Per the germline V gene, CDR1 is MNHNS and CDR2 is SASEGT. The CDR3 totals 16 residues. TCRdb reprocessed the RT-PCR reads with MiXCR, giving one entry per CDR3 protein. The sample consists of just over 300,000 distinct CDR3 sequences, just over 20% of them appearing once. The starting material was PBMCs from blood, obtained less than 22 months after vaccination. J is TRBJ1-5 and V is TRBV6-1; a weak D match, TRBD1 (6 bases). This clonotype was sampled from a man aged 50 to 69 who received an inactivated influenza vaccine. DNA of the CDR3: TGTGCCAGCAGCCATCTACAGGGACGAGGCAATCAGCCCCAGCATTTT. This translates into CASSHLQGRGNQPQHF.